These 20 T cell receptor beta chains originate from one sample sequenced in a study of beta chain features in type 1 diabetes. The entirety of the isolated RNA underwent reverse transcription, so expressed TCRB transcripts were sequenced. Sequenced by immunoSEQ multiplex PCR; TCRdb stores in-frame clones only, minus some. The top ten hold around 0.039% of the sample, which has a few hundred thousand clones, roughly 14% seen once. The sequencing sample was made of naive CD4+ T cells from blood. The receptor set was obtained from a man in his thirties or forties in good health.

The J gene is TRBJ1-1, the V gene TRBV7-9, with 8 bases aligning to TRBD1. The CDR3 covers 14 residues. The trim removed 3 bases at V and 1 base at J, leaving 1 base unmatched. Germline lookup yields CDR1 SEHNR and CDR2 FQNEAQ (reference sequence). CDR3 in amino acids: CASSFTGGNTEAFF. DNA for the CDR3: TGTGCCAGCAGCTTTACAGGGGGGAACACTGAAGCTTTCTTT. The entire variable domain, with the rest obtained from reference TRBV7-9 and TRBJ1-1, is as follows: DTGVSQNPRHKITKRGQNVTFRCDPISEHNRLYWYRQTLGQGPEFLTYFQNEAQLEKSRLLSDRFSAERPKGSFSTLEIQRTEQGDSAMYLCASSFTGGNTEAFFGQGTRLTVV.

The CDR3 bases are TGTGCCAGCAAAAAAGGGAGCAGCCAGACAGTTGAGCAGTTCTTC. Its translation: CASKKGSSQTVEQFF. V usage is TRBV6-5 and J usage is TRBJ2-1, with D perhaps matching TRBD1 or TRBD2 (5 bases each). Trimming stripped 7 bases from V and 9 bases from J, with 22 bases between. In germline, CDR1 is MNHEY, CDR2 SVGAGI. The CDR3 has 15 residues.

This chain connects TRBV30 to TRBJ1-1, with D uncertain. Deletions cut 2 bases from V and 1 base from J, with 5 bases between. Germline-derived CDR1 and CDR2 are GTSNPN and SVGIG (reference sequence). The CDR3 consists of 12 residues. The CDR3 here is CAWSHTNTEAFF. CDR3 sequence (DNA): TGTGCCTGGAGTCATACGAACACTGAAGCTTTCTTT.

This clone showed up just a few times. The chain employs TRBV30 and TRBJ1-5; tentative D call: TRBD1 (6 bases). This CDR3 has 14 residues. V was pared by 0 bases and J by 6 bases, with 12 bases between. CDR1 GTSNPN and CDR2 SVGIG come from the germline V gene (reference sequence). The CDR3 DNA reads TGTGCCTGGAGTGTCCGGGGGCAGAGTCAGCCCCAGCATTTT. Amino acids: CAWSVRGQSQPQHF.

This clone was seen a handful of times. The chain combines TRBV4-3 with TRBJ1-2; the D gene is possibly TRBD1 (5 bases). CDR3 size: 15 residues. Germline CDR1 is LGHNA and CDR2 is YSLEER. Trimming cost V 2 bases and J 0 bases, with 10 bases left between them. CDR3 amino acids: CASSQQGTPNYGYTF. Written as DNA, the CDR3 is TGCGCCAGCAGCCAACAGGGAACCCCTAACTATGGCTACACCTTC.

This clone has a handful of counts. The rearrangement joins TRBV7-8 to TRBJ2-6; D remains ambiguous. Germline V CDR1 and CDR2: SGHVS, FQNEAQ. V shed 1 base and J shed 0 bases, with 13 bases lying between them. There are 18 residues in the CDR3. Here the CDR3 DNA reads TGTGCCAGCAGCTTAGTACCCCTTTGGGACTCTGGGGCCAACGTCCTGACTTTC. Encoded protein: CASSLVPLWDSGANVLTF.

V and J are TRBV9 and TRBJ2-3; 8 bases match TRBD2. Per germline, CDR1 SGDLS and CDR2 YYNGEE. The V segment lost 0 bases and the J segment 6 bases; nucleotides outside the gene matches: 12. The CDR3 length is 17 residues. CDR3 residues: CASSVENGGAYYDTQYF. As DNA, the CDR3 is TGTGCCAGCAGCGTAGAAAACGGGGGGGCCTATTATGATACGCAGTATTTT.

The chain combines TRBV9 with TRBJ2-7; 8 nucleotides match TRBD2. CDR3 length: 14 amino acids. The ends lost 5 bases at V and 2 bases at J; junction bases unmatched: 6. CDR1 SGDLS and CDR2 YYNGEE come from the germline V gene. The CDR3 DNA is TGTGCCAGCAGTTCCTCAGCGGGGGCCTACGAGCAGTACTTC. Its protein product is CASSSSAGAYEQYF.

This clone showed up just a few times. The V and J genes are TRBV7-2 and TRBJ2-6; D could derive from TRBD1 or TRBD2 (5 bases each). Per the germline V gene, CDR1 is SGHTA and CDR2 is FQGNSA. V was trimmed by 5 bases and J by 0 bases, leaving 11 bases between them. The CDR3 length is 16 residues. The CDR3 reads CASSRWGRSGANVLTF. The DNA of the CDR3 is TGTGCCAGCAGCCGCTGGGGACGCTCTGGGGCCAACGTCCTGACTTTC.

The sample holds a few counts of this clone. J is TRBJ1-3 and V is TRBV2; maybe TRBD1 (6 bases). The CDR3 is made up of 14 amino acids. The germline CDR1 and CDR2 sequences are SNHLY and FYNNEI. V lost 6 bases, J lost 4 bases, and 13 bases lay in between. For the CDR3, the DNA is TGTGCCAGCAGCCCCAGGACAGTCGGAAACACCATATATTTT. Amino acid sequence: CASSPRTVGNTIYF.

In its sample, this clone was seen a few times. The gene calls are TRBV7-6 and TRBJ2-3; D is possibly TRBD2 (6 bases). The CDR3 covers 15 residues. Germline V gene data show CDR1 as SGHVS and CDR2 as FNYEAQ. V dropped 8 bases and J dropped 0 bases, with 15 bases sitting between them. In DNA, the CDR3 is TGTGCCAGCTCATCCACGGGAGCTAGCACAGATACGCAGTATTTT. The encoded protein is CASSSTGASTDTQYF.

The chain links TRBV7-2 to TRBJ2-5; the D gene is possibly TRBD2 (5 bases). CDR1 is SGHTA and CDR2 is FQGNSA in the germline V gene. The V gene lost 3 bases and the J gene lost 4 bases, with 9 bases spanning the gap. The CDR3 spans 13 residues. The CDR3 coding sequence is TGTGCCAGCAGCTTCGGGGTCGCAGAGACCCAGTACTTC. Its protein product is CASSFGVAETQYF.

This sequence joins TRBV29-1 and TRBJ1-5; D ambiguous. The CDR3 has 14 amino acids. Trimming removed 4 bases from V and 2 bases from J, with 12 bases in between. Germline assignment: CDR1 SQVTM and CDR2 ANQGSEA. The CDR3 region is CSVGAGLGNQPQHF. CDR3 in DNA: TGCAGCGTTGGGGCCGGGCTAGGCAATCAGCCCCAGCATTTT. Drawing the rest from reference TRBV29-1 and TRBJ1-5, the complete variable domain is SAVISQKPSRDICQRGTSLTIQCQVDSQVTMMFWYRQQPGQSLTLIATANQGSEATYESGFVIDKFPISRPNLTFSTLTVSNMSPEDSSIYLCSVGAGLGNQPQHFGDGTRLSIL.

This rearrangement joins TRBV9 to TRBJ1-2; no firm D call. The length of the CDR3 is 13 residues. The ends were cut back, 1 base at V and 2 bases at J, with 6 bases in the middle. Germline values: CDR1 SGDLS, CDR2 YYNGEE. The CDR3 coding sequence is TGTGCCAGCAGCGTACAGGACAACTATGGCTACACCTTC. It yields the protein CASSVQDNYGYTF.

The chain is built from TRBV7-9 and TRBJ1-4; possible D gene TRBD1, 5 bases. The CDR3 totals 14 residues. V was shortened by 0 bases and J by 7 bases, with 9 bases between the two germline ends. Germline CDR1 and CDR2: SEHNR and FQNEAQ (reference sequence). The CDR3 loop is CASSLAGVAEKLFF. The CDR3 nucleotides read TGTGCCAGCAGCTTAGCGGGGGTGGCTGAAAAACTGTTTTTT.

V and J are TRBV30 and TRBJ2-2, with 14 bases matching TRBD2. Germline V gene sequence: CDR1 GTSNPN, CDR2 SVGIG (reference sequence). The V gene end was trimmed by 8 bases and the J gene end by 3 bases; junction bases not matched to a gene: 8. This CDR3 region has 16 residues. DNA of the CDR3: TGTGCCGGACCAGGGACTAGCGGGAGACACACCGGGGAGCTGTTTTTT. It codes for CAGPGTSGRHTGELFF.

This clone has only a few counts. The chain uses TRBV25-1 and TRBJ1-2, with D hard to call. V was shortened by 4 bases and J by 4 bases, with 16 bases between the two germline ends. The CDR3 loop spans 15 amino acids. The V gene's germline CDR1 is MGHDK and CDR2 SYGVNS. CDR3 protein: CASSGWSMLGYGYTF. CDR3 coding DNA: TGTGCCAGCAGTGGGTGGTCCATGCTAGGCTATGGCTACACCTTC.

This clone showed up just a few times. V and J are TRBV7-9 and TRBJ2-7; no definite D call. Germline CDR1 reads SEHNR; CDR2 reads FQNEAQ (reference sequence). Trimming removed 2 bases from V and 1 base from J, with 9 bases in between. CDR3 length equals 14 residues. CDR3 sequence reads: CASSLMGLSYEQYF. The CDR3 coding sequence is TGTGCCAGCAGCTTAATGGGGTTATCCTACGAGCAGTACTTC.

Notes on this clone: This may come from a read error, since a much larger clone is one base off. Within the sample, other DNA sequences also encode this same CDR3. This chain links TRBV5-4 with TRBJ2-3; D is uncertain. The CDR3 contains 12 residues. V lost 3 bases to trimming and J lost 0 bases, with 2 bases between them. CDR1 and CDR2 from the germline V gene are SGHNT and YYREEE (reference sequence). This CDR3 reads CASSWSTDTQYF. Written as DNA, the CDR3 is TGTGCCAGCAGCTGGAGCACAGATACGCAGTATTTT.

This clone has a handful of counts. This sample includes further DNA sequences coding for the same CDR3. The chain links TRBV5-1 to TRBJ2-3, with D perhaps TRBD2 (5 bases). CDR1 SGHRS and CDR2 YFSETQ come from the germline V gene. The CDR3 spans 13 residues. V was cut by 4 bases and J by 5 bases, with 11 bases left in between. CDR3 nucleotide sequence: TGCGCCAGCAGCCTCCGACGGGGAGATACGCAGTATTTT. This encodes CASSLRRGDTQYF.